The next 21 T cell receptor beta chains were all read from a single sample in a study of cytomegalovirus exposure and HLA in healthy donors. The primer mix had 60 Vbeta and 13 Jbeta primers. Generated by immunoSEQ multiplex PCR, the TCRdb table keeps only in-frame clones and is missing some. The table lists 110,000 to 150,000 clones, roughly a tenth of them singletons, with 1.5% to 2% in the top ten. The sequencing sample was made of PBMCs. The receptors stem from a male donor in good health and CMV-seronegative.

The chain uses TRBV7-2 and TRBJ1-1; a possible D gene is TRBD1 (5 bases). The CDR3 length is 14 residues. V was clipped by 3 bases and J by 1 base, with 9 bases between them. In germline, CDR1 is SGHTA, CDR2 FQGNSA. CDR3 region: CASSFSQGNTEAFF. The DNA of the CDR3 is TGTGCCAGCAGCTTCTCGCAGGGGAACACTGAAGCTTTCTTT.

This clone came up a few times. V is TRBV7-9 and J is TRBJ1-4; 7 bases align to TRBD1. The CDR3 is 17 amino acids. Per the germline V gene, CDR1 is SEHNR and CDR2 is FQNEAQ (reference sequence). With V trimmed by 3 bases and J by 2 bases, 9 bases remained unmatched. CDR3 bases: TGTGCCAGCAGCTTTCAGACAGGGAGGCTGACTAATGAAAAACTGTTTTTT. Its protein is CASSFQTGRLTNEKLFF.

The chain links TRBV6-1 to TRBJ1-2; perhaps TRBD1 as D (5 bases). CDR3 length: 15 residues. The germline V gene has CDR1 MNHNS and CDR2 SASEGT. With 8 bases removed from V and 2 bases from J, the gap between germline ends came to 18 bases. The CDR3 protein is CASGGGNRPNYGYTF. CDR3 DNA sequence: TGTGCCAGCGGCGGGGGAAACAGACCGAACTATGGCTACACCTTC.

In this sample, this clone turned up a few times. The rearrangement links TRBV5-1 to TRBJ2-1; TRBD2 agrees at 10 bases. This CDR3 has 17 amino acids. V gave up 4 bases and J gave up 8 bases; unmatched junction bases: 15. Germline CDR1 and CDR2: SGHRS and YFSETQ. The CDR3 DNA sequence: TGCGCCAGCAGCCAAGAAACTATAGCGGGAGGCGGCTATGAGCAGTTCTTC. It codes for CASSQETIAGGGYEQFF.

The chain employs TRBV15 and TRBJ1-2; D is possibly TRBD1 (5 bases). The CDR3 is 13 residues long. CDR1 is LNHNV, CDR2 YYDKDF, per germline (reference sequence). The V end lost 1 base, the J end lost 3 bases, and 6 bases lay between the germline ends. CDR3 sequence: CATSRGGDYGYTF. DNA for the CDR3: TGTGCCACCAGCAGAGGGGGCGACTATGGCTACACCTTC.

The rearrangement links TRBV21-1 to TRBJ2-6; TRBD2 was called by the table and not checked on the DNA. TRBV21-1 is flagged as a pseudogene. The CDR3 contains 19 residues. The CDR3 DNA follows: TGTGCCAGCAGCAAAGCGGCTAGCGGGGACCGCTCTGGGGCCAACGTCCTGACTTTC. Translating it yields CASSKAASGDRSGANVLTF.

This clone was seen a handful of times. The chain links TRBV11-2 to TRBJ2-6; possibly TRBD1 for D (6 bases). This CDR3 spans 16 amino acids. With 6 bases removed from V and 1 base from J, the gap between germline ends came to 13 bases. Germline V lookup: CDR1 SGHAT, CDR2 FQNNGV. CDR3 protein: CASSKLQGSGANVLTF. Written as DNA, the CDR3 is TGTGCCAGCAGTAAACTACAGGGTTCTGGGGCCAACGTCCTGACTTTC.

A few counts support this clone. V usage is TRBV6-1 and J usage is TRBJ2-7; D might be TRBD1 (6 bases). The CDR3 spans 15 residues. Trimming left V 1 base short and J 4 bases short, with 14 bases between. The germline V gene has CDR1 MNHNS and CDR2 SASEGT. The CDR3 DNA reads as TGTGCCAGCAGTGAAGGGGACACCTATCTTTACGAGCAGTACTTC. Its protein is CASSEGDTYLYEQYF.

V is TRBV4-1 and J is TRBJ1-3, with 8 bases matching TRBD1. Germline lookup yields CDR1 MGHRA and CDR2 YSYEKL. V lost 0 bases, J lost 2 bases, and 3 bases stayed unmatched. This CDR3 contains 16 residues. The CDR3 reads CASSQDRQGPGNTIYF. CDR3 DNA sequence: TGCGCCAGCAGCCAAGACCGACAGGGGCCTGGAAACACCATATATTTT.

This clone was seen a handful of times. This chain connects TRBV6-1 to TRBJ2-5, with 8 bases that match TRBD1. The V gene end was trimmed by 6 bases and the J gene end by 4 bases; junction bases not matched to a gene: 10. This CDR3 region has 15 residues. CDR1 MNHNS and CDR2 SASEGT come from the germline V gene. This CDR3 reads CASRGRDRILETQYF. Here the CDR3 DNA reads TGTGCCAGCAGGGGCCGGGACAGGATTTTAGAGACCCAGTACTTC.

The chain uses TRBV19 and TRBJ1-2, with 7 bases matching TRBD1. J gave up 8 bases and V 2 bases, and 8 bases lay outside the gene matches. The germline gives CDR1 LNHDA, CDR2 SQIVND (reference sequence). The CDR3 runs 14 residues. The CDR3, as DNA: TGTGCCAGTAGTATATTTGAGGGGGCGAAGGGCTACACCTTC. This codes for CASSIFEGAKGYTF.

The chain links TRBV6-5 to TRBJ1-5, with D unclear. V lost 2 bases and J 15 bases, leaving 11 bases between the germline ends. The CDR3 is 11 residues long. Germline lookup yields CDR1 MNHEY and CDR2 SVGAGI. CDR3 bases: TGTGCCAGCAGTTACCCGGGTATTGTGCATTTT. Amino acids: CASSYPGIVHF.

The CDR3 loop reads CASSLKGAPTDTQYF. CDR3 nucleotide sequence: TGTGCCAGCAGTTTAAAAGGGGCCCCCACAGATACGCAGTATTTT. The V and J genes are TRBV28 and TRBJ2-3, with D possibly being TRBD1 (5 bases). V lost 2 bases and J 2 bases, leaving 11 bases between the germline ends. The germline gives CDR1 MDHEN, CDR2 SYDVKM. The CDR3 is made up of 15 amino acids. Together with reference TRBV28 and TRBJ2-3, the CDR3 gives the full variable domain: DVKVTQSSRYLVKRTGEKVFLECVQDMDHENMFWYRQDPGLGLRLIYFSYDVKMKEKGDIPEGYSVSREKKERFSLILESASTNQTSMYLCASSLKGAPTDTQYFGPGTRLTVL.

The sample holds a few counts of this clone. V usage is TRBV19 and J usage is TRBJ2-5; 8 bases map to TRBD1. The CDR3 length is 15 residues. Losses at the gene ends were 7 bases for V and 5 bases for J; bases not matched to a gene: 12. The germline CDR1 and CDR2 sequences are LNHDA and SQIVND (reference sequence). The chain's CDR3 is CASIPPAGGCETQYF. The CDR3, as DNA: TGTGCCAGTATCCCCCCGGCAGGGGGCTGCGAGACCCAGTACTTC.

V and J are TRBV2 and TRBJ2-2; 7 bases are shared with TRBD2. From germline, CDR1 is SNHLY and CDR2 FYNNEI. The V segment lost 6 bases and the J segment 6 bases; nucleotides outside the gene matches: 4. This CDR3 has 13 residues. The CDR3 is CASRGGRAGELFF. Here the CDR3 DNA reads TGTGCCAGCAGAGGAGGGAGGGCCGGGGAGCTGTTTTTT.

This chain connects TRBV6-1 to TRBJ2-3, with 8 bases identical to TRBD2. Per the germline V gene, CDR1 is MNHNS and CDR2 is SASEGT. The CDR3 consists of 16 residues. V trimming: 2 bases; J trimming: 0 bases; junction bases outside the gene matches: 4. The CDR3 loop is CASSESSGGSTDTQYF. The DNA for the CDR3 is TGTGCCAGCAGTGAATCAAGCGGGGGCAGCACAGATACGCAGTATTTT.

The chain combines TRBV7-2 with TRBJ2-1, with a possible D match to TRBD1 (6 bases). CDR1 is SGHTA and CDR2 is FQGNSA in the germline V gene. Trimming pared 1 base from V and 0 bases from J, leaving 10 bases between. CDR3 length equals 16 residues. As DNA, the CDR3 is TGTGCCAGCAGCTTAGTTTGGGGGCCCTCCTACAATGAGCAGTTCTTC. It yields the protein CASSLVWGPSYNEQFF.

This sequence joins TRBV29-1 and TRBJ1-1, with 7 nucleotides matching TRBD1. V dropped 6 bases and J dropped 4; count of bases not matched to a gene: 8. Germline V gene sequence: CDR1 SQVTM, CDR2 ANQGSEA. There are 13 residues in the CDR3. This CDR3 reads CSVVTGYGTEAFF. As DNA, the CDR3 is TGCAGCGTCGTGACAGGGTATGGCACTGAAGCTTTCTTT.

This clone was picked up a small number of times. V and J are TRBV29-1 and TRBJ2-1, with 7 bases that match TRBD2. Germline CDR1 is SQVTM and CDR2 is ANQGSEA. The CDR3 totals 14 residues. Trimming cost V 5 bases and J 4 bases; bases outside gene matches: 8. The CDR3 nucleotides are TGCAGCGTTCCCTCGGGACTATCGTACAATGAGCAGTTCTTC. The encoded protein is CSVPSGLSYNEQFF.

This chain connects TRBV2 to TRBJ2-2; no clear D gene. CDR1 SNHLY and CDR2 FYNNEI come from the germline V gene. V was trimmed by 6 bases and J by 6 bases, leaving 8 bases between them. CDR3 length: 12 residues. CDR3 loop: CASRRTPGELFF. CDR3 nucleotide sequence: TGTGCCAGCAGGCGAACCCCCGGGGAGCTGTTTTTT.

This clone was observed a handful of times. DNA for the CDR3: TGTGCCTGGAGTACAGGGGGCGCGGGGTATGGCTACACCTTC. As protein: CAWSTGGAGYGYTF. The chain joins TRBV30 to TRBJ1-2; 9 nucleotides match TRBD1. V was clipped by 2 bases and J by 5 bases; unmatched bases: 6. Looked up from germline, CDR1 is GTSNPN and CDR2 is SVGIG (reference sequence). The CDR3 consists of 14 residues.